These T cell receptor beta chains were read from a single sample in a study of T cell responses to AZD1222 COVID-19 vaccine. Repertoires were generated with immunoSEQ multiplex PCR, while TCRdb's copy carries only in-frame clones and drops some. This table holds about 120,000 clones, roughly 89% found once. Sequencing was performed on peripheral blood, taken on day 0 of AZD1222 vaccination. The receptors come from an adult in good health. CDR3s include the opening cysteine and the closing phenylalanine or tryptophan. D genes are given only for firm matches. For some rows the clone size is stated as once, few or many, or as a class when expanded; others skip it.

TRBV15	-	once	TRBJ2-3	TGTGCCACCAGCAGAGCAACAGATACGCAGTATTTT	CATSRATDTQYF
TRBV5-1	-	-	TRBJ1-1	TGCGCCAGCAGCTCCATGGGACAGAACACTGAAGCTTTCTTT	CASSSMGQNTEAFF
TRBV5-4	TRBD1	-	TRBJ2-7	TGTGCCAGCAGCTTGGCCTCCGGGACAGCCAGCGAGCAGTACTTC	CASSLASGTASEQYF
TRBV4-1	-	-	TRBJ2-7	TGCGCCCGCAGCCAACTGCAACAGACAACCTACGAGCAGTACTTC	CARSQLQQTTYEQYF
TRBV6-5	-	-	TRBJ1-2	TGTGCCAGCAGTCCCACAGGCCGCAGGGGTGGCTACACCTTC	CASSPTGRRGGYTF
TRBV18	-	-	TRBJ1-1	TGTGCCAGCTCACCCGCCATAGAAGCGAACACTGAAGCTTTCTTT	CASSPAIEANTEAFF
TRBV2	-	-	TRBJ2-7	TGTGCCAGCAGTGACTCTCTCTACGAGCAGTACTTC	CASSDSLYEQYF
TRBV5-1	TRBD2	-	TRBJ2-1	TGCGCCAGCAGCTTTAGCGGGAGTCAATCCTACAATGAGCAGTTCTTC	CASSFSGSQSYNEQFF
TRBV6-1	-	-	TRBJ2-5	TGTGCCAGCAGTGAAAGACAGGATTACGCGCCGGAGACCCAGTACTTC	CASSERQDYAPETQYF
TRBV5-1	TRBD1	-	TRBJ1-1	TGCGCCAGCAGTTATACTTGGACAGGGGAAAGTGAAGCTTTCTTT	CASSYTWTGESEAFF
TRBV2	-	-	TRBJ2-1	TGTGCCAGCAGTGGGAGACATTCTCTTAGCTCAAACAATGAGCAGTTCTTC	CASSGRHSLSSNNEQFF
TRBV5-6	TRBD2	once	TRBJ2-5	TGTGCCAGCAGCCCGCCCTTGTCCCCGGGAGGTGAGACCCAGTACTTC	CASSPPLSPGGETQYF
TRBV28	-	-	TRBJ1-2	TGTGCCAGCAGTGGAGCGGACTCCCCCCGGGGTGGCTACACCTTC	CASSGADSPRGGYTF
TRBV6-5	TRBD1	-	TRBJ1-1	TGTGCCAGCACCTATGACAGGGAAAACACTGAAGCTTTCTTT	CASTYDRENTEAFF